This TCR beta chain appears in the sequencing data of a study of blood T cell repertoires in COVID-19. Study-level background: Italy, Spain and the United States were the sources of the convalescent and acute COVID-19 samples. From T cells, B-cell-depleted T cells, or PBMCs came the material, which was cDNA or gDNA.

Under the authors' procedure: Reference gene primers were amplified, and this amplification served to estimate nucleated cell counts. Libraries were prepared by immunoSEQ multiplex PCR; TCRdb keeps only in-frame clonotypes and omits some of them. For V, J and clone size, that table is used; D and trimming come from the DNA. The top ten clones hold more than 3% of a sample with around 370,000 clones, about 93% of them seen once. V shed 4 bases, J shed 3 bases, and the junction held 4 bases outside the gene matches. The germline CDR1 and CDR2 sequences are LNHDA and SQIVND (reference sequence). The CDR3 contains 15 residues.

This receptor was taken from a woman aged 18 to 35 who had recovered from COVID-19. The chain recombines TRBV19 with TRBJ1-2; 11 nucleotides match TRBD1. The sequenced sample consisted of peripheral blood. The CDR3 reads CASSKGQGAHYGYTF. CDR3 in DNA: TGTGCCAGTAGTAAAGGACAGGGGGCTCACTATGGCTACACCTTC.